What follows describes a single TCR beta chain. Its antigen is undetermined. This record belongs to a study of monozygotic twins with cystic fibrosis. Method: immunoSEQ multiplex PCR; TCRdb's copy keeps in-frame clones and lacks some. Of 30,000 to 35,000 clones in the sample, roughly 96% were seen once. General study findings and limits: Shared CDR3 numbers were not associated with age, concordance or severity. Median Simpson clonality of approximately 0.0088 suggested naive T cells predominated. V usage most resembled the co-twin in 13 of 16 pairs.

Sequenced material: blood. The source of this sequence is a girl aged 2 to 10 with cystic fibrosis.

CDR3 in amino acids: CASSLRNEQYF. The CDR3 DNA sequence: TGTGCCAGCAGTTTACGTAACGAGCAGTACTTC. The gene calls are TRBV27 and TRBJ2-7; D not resolved. The CDR3 length is 11 residues. In germline, CDR1 is MNHEY, CDR2 SMNVEV (reference sequence). V was cut by 2 bases and J by 5 bases, with 4 bases left in between.